These T cell receptor beta chains were read from a single sample in a study of Ad26.COV2.S vaccination and SARS-CoV-2 variants. Clones were read by immunoSEQ multiplex PCR, and TCRdb kept only the in-frame ones, dropping some. The sample has roughly 700,000 clones; about 90% are singletons. The source material was peripheral blood, sampled in a trial of Ad26.COV2.S vaccine versus placebo. Receptors originate from a person aged 18-60 years who received the Ad26.COV2.S COVID-19 vaccine or a placebo. CDR3s include the opening cysteine and the closing phenylalanine or tryptophan. D genes are given only for firm matches. Not every row has a clone size; where given, it reads once, few, many or a size class.

j_call clone_size d_call cdr3_length v_call cdr3_aa cdr3_nt
TRBJ1-3 once NA 12 TRBV12-3/TRBV12-4 CASSFDGNTIYF TGTGCCAGCAGCTTCGACGGAAACACCATATATTTT
TRBJ2-3 NA NA 11 TRBV6-5 CASSYSGLQYF TGTGCCAGCAGTTACTCGGGTCTACAATATTTT
TRBJ2-7 NA NA 15 TRBV5-1 CASSLARQLSYEQYF TGCGCCAGCAGCTTGGCCCGGCAGCTTAGCTACGAGCAGTACTTC
TRBJ2-2 NA TRBD1 16 TRBV5-4 CASSLGGQGVPGELFF TGTGCCAGCAGCTTGGGGGGACAGGGAGTGCCCGGGGAGCTGTTTTTT
TRBJ2-5 NA TRBD2 15 TRBV27 CASRDSGRGLETQYF TGTGCCAGCAGAGATAGCGGGAGAGGTCTGGAGACCCAGTACTTC
TRBJ2-3 few TRBD2 16 TRBV5-6 CASSIGTSGSPDTQYF TGTGCCAGCAGCATAGGGACTAGCGGGAGCCCCGATACGCAGTATTTT
TRBJ2-1 NA NA 13 TRBV10-1 CASSESLLGEQFF TGCGCCAGCAGTGAGTCCTTACTGGGTGAGCAGTTCTTC
TRBJ2-5 NA TRBD1 16 TRBV5-1 CASSPTGGTVTETQYF TGCGCCAGCAGCCCGACAGGGGGCACGGTAACTGAGACCCAGTACTTC
TRBJ1-2 NA TRBD1 13 TRBV10-3 CAISGTGSYGYTF TGTGCCATCAGCGGGACAGGGTCCTATGGCTACACCTTC
TRBJ2-1 NA TRBD2 15 TRBV5-1 CASSGGTSGSDEQFF TGCGCCAGCAGCGGTGGGACTAGCGGGAGCGATGAGCAGTTCTTC
TRBJ2-2 NA TRBD1 15 TRBV9 CASSSGQGVTGELFF TGTGCCAGCAGCTCAGGACAGGGGGTCACCGGGGAGCTGTTTTTT
TRBJ2-1 NA TRBD2 14 TRBV19 CASSTSGRGNEQFF TGTGCCAGTAGCACCAGCGGGAGGGGGAATGAGCAGTTCTTC
TRBJ2-1 NA TRBD1 15 TRBV7-3 CASSFPGQGNNEQFF TGTGCCAGCAGCTTCCCGGGACAGGGAAACAATGAGCAGTTCTTC
TRBJ1-5 NA NA 14 TRBV5-8 CASSLNPRNQPQHF TGTGCCAGCAGCTTGAACCCCCGCAATCAGCCCCAGCATTTT
TRBJ1-1 NA NA 14 TRBV4-2 CASSPFLSNTEAFF TGTGCCAGCAGCCCGTTCCTATCGAACACTGAAGCTTTCTTT
TRBJ2-1 NA TRBD1 15 TRBV7-9 CASSLPRTGFNEQFF TGTGCCAGCAGCTTACCCCGGACAGGGTTCAATGAGCAGTTCTTC
TRBJ2-2 NA NA 14 TRBV5-1 CASQNLGGTGELFF TGCGCCAGCCAAAACCTAGGAGGCACCGGGGAGCTGTTTTTT
TRBJ2-7 NA TRBD1 13 TRBV12-3/TRBV12-4 CASSRDRFYEQYF TGTGCCAGCAGTCGGGACAGATTCTACGAGCAGTACTTC
TRBJ1-1 few NA 11 TRBV13 CASNMNTEAFF TGTGCCAGCAATATGAACACTGAAGCTTTCTTT
TRBJ2-1 NA TRBD2 14 TRBV2 CASRPSGFYNEQFF TGTGCCAGCAGACCTAGCGGATTTTACAATGAGCAGTTCTTC
TRBJ1-3 NA NA 14 TRBV18 CASSPGLSGNTIYF TGTGCCAGCTCACCGGGACTCTCTGGAAACACCATATATTTT
TRBJ2-1 NA TRBD2 18 TRBV19 CASSIKGSGRATYNEQFF TGTGCCAGTAGTATTAAAGGTAGCGGGAGGGCAACCTACAATGAGCAGTTCTTC
TRBJ1-2 few TRBD1 14 TRBV27 CASSLFGTGGGYTF TGTGCCAGCAGTTTATTTGGGACAGGTGGCGGCTACACCTTC
TRBJ2-1 NA NA 17 TRBV27 CASSPEVLAGSYNEQFF TGTGCCAGCAGTCCAGAGGTCTTGGCCGGCTCCTACAATGAGCAGTTCTTC
TRBJ2-7 NA NA 15 TRBV11-2 CASSPAMWKGHEQYF TGTGCCAGCAGTCCCGCGATGTGGAAGGGCCACGAGCAGTACTTC